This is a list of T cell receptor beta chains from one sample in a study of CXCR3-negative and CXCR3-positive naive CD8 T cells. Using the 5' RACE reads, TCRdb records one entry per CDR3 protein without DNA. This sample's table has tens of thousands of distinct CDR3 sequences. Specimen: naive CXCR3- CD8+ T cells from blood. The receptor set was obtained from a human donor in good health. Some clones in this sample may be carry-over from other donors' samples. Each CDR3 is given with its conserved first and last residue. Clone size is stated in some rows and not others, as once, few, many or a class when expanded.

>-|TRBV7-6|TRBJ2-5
CASSLGWSDYWRFQETQYF
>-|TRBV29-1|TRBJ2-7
CSVEPGLAEYEQYF
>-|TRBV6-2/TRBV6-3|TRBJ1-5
CASSPGASQPQHF
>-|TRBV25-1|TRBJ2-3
CASSDPRTENTDTQYF
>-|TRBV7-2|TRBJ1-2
CASSNPGGAPGYTF
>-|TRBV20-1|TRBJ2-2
CSAERSGANTGELFF
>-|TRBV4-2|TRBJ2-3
CASSQSRDGPDTQYF
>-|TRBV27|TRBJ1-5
CASSLSSGEPQHF
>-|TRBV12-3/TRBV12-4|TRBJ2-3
CASSPPLSDTQYF
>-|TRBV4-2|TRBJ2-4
CASSQTHRLDRIKNIQYF
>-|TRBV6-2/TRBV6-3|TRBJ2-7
CASSPGQGTHYEQYF
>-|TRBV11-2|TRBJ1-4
CASSPQGGSGEKLFF
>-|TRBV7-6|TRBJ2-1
CASRLVVSANEQFF
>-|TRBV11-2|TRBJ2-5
CASSLARVQETQYF
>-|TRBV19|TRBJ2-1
CASSLSNSFSYNEQFF
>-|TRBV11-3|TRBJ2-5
CASSYGTSGGDQETQYF
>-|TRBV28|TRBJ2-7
CASQRTIYYEQYF
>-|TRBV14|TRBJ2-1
CASSQAQGQGAREQFF
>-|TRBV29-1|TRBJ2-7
CSVVGKAYEQYF
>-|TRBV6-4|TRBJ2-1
CASRPGQGDYEQFF
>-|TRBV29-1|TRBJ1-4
CSVVDREPTEKLFF
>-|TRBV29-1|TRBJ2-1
CSVKDDYTYNEQFF
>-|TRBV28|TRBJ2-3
CASNIPGRGPWDTQYF
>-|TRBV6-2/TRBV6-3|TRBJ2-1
CASSYSVGASSYNEQFF
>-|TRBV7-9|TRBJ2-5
CASGYPSLGPVQETQYF
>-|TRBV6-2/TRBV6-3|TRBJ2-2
CASSYPAGQGSYTGELFF
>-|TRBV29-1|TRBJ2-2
CSVEAGVGTGELFF
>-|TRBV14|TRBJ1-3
CASSLSGTTTVIYF
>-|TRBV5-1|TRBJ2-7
CASTWTDSYEQYF
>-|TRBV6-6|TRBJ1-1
CASRYGTTGHTEAFF
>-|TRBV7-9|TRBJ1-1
CASSAGTGGYTEAFF
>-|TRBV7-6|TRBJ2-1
CASSLVVDYPVGQFF
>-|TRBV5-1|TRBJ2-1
CATAWEVRAEQFF
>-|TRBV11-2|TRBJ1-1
CASSLQQGMNTEAFF
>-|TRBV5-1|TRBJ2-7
CASSSGHLNYEQYF
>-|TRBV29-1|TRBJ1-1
CSVEQPYMNTEAFF
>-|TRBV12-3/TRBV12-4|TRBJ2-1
CASSPLSHEQFF
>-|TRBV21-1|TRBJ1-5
CASTRAGESNQPQHF
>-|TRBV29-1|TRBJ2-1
CSVEPSGYNEQFF
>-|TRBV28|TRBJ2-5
CASSSFPGTDQETQYF
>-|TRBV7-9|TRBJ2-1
CASASGVYNEQFF
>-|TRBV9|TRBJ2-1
CASSVGTNEQFF
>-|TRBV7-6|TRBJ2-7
CASSSPTRDDSYEQYF
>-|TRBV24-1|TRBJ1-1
CATSDLQGAEAFF
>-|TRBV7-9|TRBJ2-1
CASSFGLAAYNEQFF
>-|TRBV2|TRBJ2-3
CALLGSGETTDTQYF
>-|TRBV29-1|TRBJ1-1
CSVGRQGAGVTEAFF
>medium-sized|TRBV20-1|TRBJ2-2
CSAEDTSGGTGELFF
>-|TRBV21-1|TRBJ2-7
CASSKDRGHEQYF
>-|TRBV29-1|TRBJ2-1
CSVVPLLDYNEQFF
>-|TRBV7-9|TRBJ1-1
CASSLIGQEALF
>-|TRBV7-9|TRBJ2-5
CASSVGTAQETQYF
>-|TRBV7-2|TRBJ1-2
CASSLAGTGVYTF
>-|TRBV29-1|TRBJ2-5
CSVDALPGQRFQETQYF